Included here is one T cell receptor beta chain sequence, with context. Produced via immunoSEQ multiplex PCR; TCRdb's table is partial and in-frame only. Here the sample spans 100,000 or so clones, roughly 95% being singletons. The record originates from a study of technical replicates of blood from a few donors. The origin of this receptor is a human donor in good health. Sequencing was done on a sample of T cells isolated from PBMCs.

The CDR3 coding sequence is TGCACCGGAACTAGCGGAGATGAGCAGTTCTTC. Translation: CTGTSGDEQFF. The genes are TRBV29-1 and TRBJ2-1; 8 nucleotides agree with TRBD2. Germline V CDR1 and CDR2: SQVTM, ANQGSEA. The CDR3 has 11 residues.